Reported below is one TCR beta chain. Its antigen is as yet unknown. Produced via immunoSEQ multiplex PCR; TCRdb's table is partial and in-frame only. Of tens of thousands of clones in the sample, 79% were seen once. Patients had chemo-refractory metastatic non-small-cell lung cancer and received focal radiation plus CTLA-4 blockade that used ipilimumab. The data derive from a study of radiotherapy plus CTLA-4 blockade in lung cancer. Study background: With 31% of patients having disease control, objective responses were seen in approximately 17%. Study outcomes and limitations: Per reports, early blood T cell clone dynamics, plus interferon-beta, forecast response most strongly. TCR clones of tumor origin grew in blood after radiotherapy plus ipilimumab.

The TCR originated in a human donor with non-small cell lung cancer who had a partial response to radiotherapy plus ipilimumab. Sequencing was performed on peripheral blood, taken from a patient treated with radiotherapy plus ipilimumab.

The CDR3 DNA reads TGTGCCAGCAGTCCCCGGGACACCACCGGGGAGCTGTTTTTT. Translating it yields CASSPRDTTGELFF. The chain uses TRBV6-1 and TRBJ2-2, with a weak D call TRBD1 (6 bases). This CDR3 has 14 residues. The V gene lost 5 bases and the J gene lost 4 bases, with 11 bases spanning the gap. Germline loops: CDR1 MNHNS, CDR2 SASEGT.